The TCR beta chain described here comes from a study of control samples from healthy donors and cancer patients. TCRdb keeps only in-frame clones here, not all; method: immunoSEQ multiplex PCR. The repertoire holds fewer than 200,000 clones, with around 94% as singletons. Germline V lookup: CDR1 SGHNT, CDR2 YYREEE (reference sequence). V was pared by 2 bases and J by 7 bases, with 10 bases between. CDR3 length: 13 amino acids. The clonotype was recovered from a man between 25 and 39 years old in good health. The chain is built from TRBV5-4 and TRBJ1-5; no reliable D call. The sequenced material came from blood. The CDR3 reads CASSLGPGQPQHF. CDR3 in DNA: TGTGCCAGCAGCTTAGGACCTGGGCAGCCCCAGCATTTT.